This TCR beta chain originates from a study of monozygotic twins with inflammatory bowel disease. Study outcomes and limitations: Sharing of clonotypes with others was lower in IBD patients than in healthy twins, and this was especially so with disease activity. Immunosuppressive treatments were not uniform, and this may have added variability to patient repertoires. Using the inverse Simpson index, IBD patients had lower TCRbeta diversity than healthy co-twins. Discordant twins had repertoire similarity that did not differ from that of concordant twins, possibly from limited power.

TCRdb re-called the 5' RACE reads; one entry per CDR3 protein, DNA not given. The table for this sample gives 350,000 to 400,000 distinct CDR3 sequences. About this clonotype itself: Its specificity is unknown.

This CDR3 region has 15 residues. Germline V CDR1 and CDR2: SGHTA, FQGTGA. Sequencing was carried out using blood. This receptor was obtained from a human donor with ulcerative colitis or Crohn's disease, or a healthy co-twin of an affected twin (not recorded which). The chain has TRBV7-3 and TRBJ2-5; the TCRdb call, TRBD1, lacks DNA for checking. CDR3 loop: CASSRVGGDQETQYF.